Detailed here is one T cell receptor beta chain. The antigen is undetermined. The data belong to a study of OX40 agonist ivuxolimab in advanced cancers. Study information: Dose-escalation subjects each had hepatocellular carcinoma, melanoma, renal cell or head and neck cancer. Earlier anti-PD-1, anti-PD-L1 or anti-CTLA-4 therapy was permitted; roughly 37% had received some. Findings of the study overall: CD8+ T cells averaged more expanded clones than CD4+.

The repertoire was sequenced with immunoSEQ multiplex PCR; TCRdb's copy has only in-frame clones and lacks some. The sample yields approximately 9,300 clones, around 89% seen once. Sequences were derived from CD4+ or CD8+ T cells sorted from blood, sampled in a trial of the OX40 agonist ivuxolimab. The receptor was isolated from an adult with an advanced solid tumor such as melanoma, head and neck, liver or kidney cancer.

The CDR3 DNA reads as TGTGCCATCAGCAGAACGACAGACTCCTACGAGCAGTACTTC. Protein: CAISRTTDSYEQYF. The chain is built from TRBV10-3 and TRBJ2-7, with TRBD1 as a possible D gene (5 bases). CDR3 length equals 14 residues. Trimming stripped 6 bases from V and 0 bases from J, with 12 bases between. Germline assignment: CDR1 ENHRY and CDR2 SYGVKD.